One TCR beta chain is described in this entry. CDR3 and TCR beta VDJ profiling relied on a genomic DNA template. TCRdb recomputed calls from the reads with MiXCR, one row per CDR3 protein. The repertoire consists of roughly 150,000 distinct CDR3 sequences, with 40% to 50% occurring once and the leading ten covering approximately 2.9%. Sequenced patients had shown CD8+CD57+ cell expansion by flow cytometry. The data were taken from a study of CD8+CD57+ T cells in acquired aplastic anemia. Study summary: Mean yield of DNA from sorted CD4+ and CD8+ cells was 2.5 to 4 ug.

CDR1 and CDR2 (germline): MDHEN, SYDVKM. Trimming took off 6 bases at V and 4 bases at J, with 6 bases between the two ends. There are 11 residues in the CDR3. This TCR was sampled from a human donor with aplastic anemia. This chain uses TRBV28 with TRBJ1-2, with unresolved D. The material sequenced was sorted CD4+, CD8+, or CD8+CD57+ T cells (not recorded which) from PBMCs. Written as DNA, the CDR3 is TGTGCCAGCAGAGACGGCTATGGCTACACCTTC. It is translated as CASRDGYGYTF.